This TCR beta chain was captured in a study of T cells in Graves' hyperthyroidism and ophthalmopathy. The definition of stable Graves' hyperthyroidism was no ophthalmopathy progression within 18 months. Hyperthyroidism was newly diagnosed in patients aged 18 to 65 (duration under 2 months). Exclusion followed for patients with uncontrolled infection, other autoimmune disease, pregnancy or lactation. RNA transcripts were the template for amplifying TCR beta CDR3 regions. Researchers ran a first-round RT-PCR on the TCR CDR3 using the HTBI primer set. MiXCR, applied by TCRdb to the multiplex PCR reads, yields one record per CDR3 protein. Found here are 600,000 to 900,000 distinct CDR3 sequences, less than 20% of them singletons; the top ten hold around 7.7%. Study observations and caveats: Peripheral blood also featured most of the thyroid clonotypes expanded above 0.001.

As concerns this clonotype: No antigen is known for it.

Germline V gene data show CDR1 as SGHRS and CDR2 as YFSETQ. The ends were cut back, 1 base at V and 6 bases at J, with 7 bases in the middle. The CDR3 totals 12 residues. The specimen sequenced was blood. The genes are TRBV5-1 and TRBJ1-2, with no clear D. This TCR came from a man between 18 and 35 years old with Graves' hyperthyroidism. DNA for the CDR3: TGCGCCAGCAGCTTGTGGGGAGATGGCTACACCTTC. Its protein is CASSLWGDGYTF. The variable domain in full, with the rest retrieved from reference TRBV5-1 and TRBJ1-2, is KAGVTQTPRYLIKTRGQQVTLSCSPISGHRSVSWYQQTPGQGLQFLFEYFSETQRNKGNFPGRFSGRQFSNSRSEMNVSTLELGDSALYLCASSLWGDGYTFGSGTRLTVV.